Shown below are 19 T cell receptor beta chains from a single sample sequenced in a study of cytomegalovirus exposure and HLA in healthy donors. 60 Vbeta and 13 Jbeta primers were used in PCR. TCRdb's table, derived via immunoSEQ multiplex PCR, lists solely in-frame clones and lacks some. This table holds 150,000 to 200,000 clones, 82% found once. Sequencing was carried out using PBMCs. These receptors were taken from a boy younger than 10 in good health and CMV-seronegative.

The V call is TRBV7-2, the J call TRBJ2-5, with D possibly TRBD2 on 5 matching bases. V lost 5 bases and J lost 2, with 9 bases in between. The CDR3 covers 13 residues. Germline-derived CDR1 and CDR2 are SGHTA and FQGNSA. The CDR3 reads CASSPSTQETQYF. CDR3 bases: TGTGCCAGCAGCCCTAGCACGCAAGAGACCCAGTACTTC. The whole variable domain, remainder taken from reference TRBV7-2 and TRBJ2-5, is GAGVSQSPSNKVTEKGKDVELRCDPISGHTALYWYRQSLGQGLEFLIYFQGNSAPDKSGLPSDRFSAERTGGSVSTLTIQRTQQEDSAVYLCASSPSTQETQYFGPGTRLLVL.

The gene calls are TRBV6-6 and TRBJ2-3; 7 nucleotides line up with TRBD2. The germline gives CDR1 MNHNY, CDR2 SVGAGI (reference sequence). This CDR3 has 10 amino acids. Losses at the gene ends were 8 bases for V and 8 bases for J; bases not matched to a gene: 1. This CDR3 is CASGEGTQYF. In nucleotides, the CDR3 is TGTGCCAGCGGGGAGGGTACGCAGTATTTT.

The chain carries TRBV5-6 and TRBJ2-7, with D unclear. CDR1 is SGHDT and CDR2 is YYEEEE in the germline V gene. The CDR3 contains 12 residues. Trimming removed 4 bases at V and 0 bases at J, with 5 bases between. The CDR3 nucleotides are TGTGCCAGCAGCGCAGGCTCCTACGAGCAGTACTTC. Amino acid sequence: CASSAGSYEQYF.

The chain recombines TRBV5-1 with TRBJ2-5, with D maybe TRBD2 (7 bases). The CDR3 spans 14 residues. Germline assignment: CDR1 SGHRS and CDR2 YFSETQ. Deletions cut 6 bases from V and 2 bases from J, with 14 bases between. DNA for the CDR3: TGCGCCAGCAATCCCGGGGGGCCTCAAGAGACCCAGTACTTC. It specifies CASNPGGPQETQYF.

This chain uses TRBV5-5 with TRBJ1-3, with D perhaps matching TRBD1 (5 bases). The V and J ends lost 5 bases and 0 bases respectively, with 12 bases between them. The germline gives CDR1 SGHKS, CDR2 YYEKEE (reference sequence). The CDR3 consists of 15 residues. Here the CDR3 reads CASSIQDYSGNTIYF. The CDR3 bases are TGTGCCAGCAGTATACAGGATTACTCTGGAAACACCATATATTTT.

This clone has only one observation. V gene TRBV29-1 combines with J gene TRBJ2-7, with 9 bases identical to TRBD1. CDR3 length: 11 residues. Unmatched junction bases numbered 2, after V lost 4 bases and J lost 7 bases. CDR1 SQVTM and CDR2 ANQGSEA come from the germline V gene. CDR3 protein: CSVGQGEEQYF. Here the CDR3 DNA reads TGCAGCGTTGGACAGGGGGAAGAGCAGTACTTC.

This clone has only one observation. The chain employs TRBV5-6 and TRBJ2-5; 11 bases are a match to TRBD2. The J call is in doubt because the DNA end fits TRBJ2-7 better. The CDR3 totals 15 residues. The V gene's germline CDR1 is SGHDT and CDR2 YYEEEE. This CDR3 is CASSNSSGGYYEQYF. The CDR3 nucleotides read TGTGCCAGCAGCAACTCTAGCGGGGGGTACTACGAGCAGTACTTC.

This clone was seen just once. The CDR3 loop reads CASTPGTGGYEQYF. CDR3 bases: TGTGCCAGCACCCCCGGGACAGGGGGGTACGAGCAGTACTTC. The genes are TRBV6-5 and TRBJ2-7; 11 bases agree with TRBD1. Germline V gives CDR1 MNHEY, CDR2 SVGAGI. The CDR3 covers 14 residues. Unmatched junction bases numbered 6, after V lost 7 bases and J lost 4 bases.

The rearrangement uses TRBV6-5 and TRBJ2-7, with TRBD1 identical over 9 bases. Germline CDR1 MNHEY, CDR2 SVGAGI. J was trimmed by 2 bases and V by 2 bases; bases with no gene match: 1. This CDR3 comprises 14 residues. In DNA form, the CDR3 reads TGTGCCAGCAGTTACAACAGGGGGCCCTACGAGCAGTACTTC. This encodes CASSYNRGPYEQYF.

Remarks on this clone: Compared with germline, one end of the junction differs, possibly owing to a read error. The chain couples TRBV7-9 to TRBJ1-1; D might be TRBD1 (6 bases). The length of the CDR3 is 16 residues. Germline CDR1 SEHNR, CDR2 FQNEAQ (reference sequence). The CDR3 nucleotides read TGTTCCAGCAGCTTACCCCGCCGACAGGCTACCTCTGAAGCTTTCTTT. This gives the protein CSSSLPRRQATSEAFF. Full variable domain (rest looked up from reference TRBV7-9 and TRBJ1-1): DTGVSQNPRHKITKRGQNVTFRCDPISEHNRLYWYRQTLGQGPEFLTYFQNEAQLEKSRLLSDRFSAERPKGSFSTLEIQRTEQGDSAMYLCSSSLPRRQATSEAFFGQGTRLTVV.

The chain couples TRBV5-5 to TRBJ1-6; no reliable D call. V was cut by 2 bases and J by 7 bases, with 4 bases left in between. The CDR3 has 12 amino acids. CDR1 SGHKS and CDR2 YYEKEE come from the germline V gene (reference sequence). In DNA, the CDR3 is TGTGCCAGCAGCTTCCCGAATTCACCCCTCCACTTT. It codes for CASSFPNSPLHF.

V is TRBV18 and J is TRBJ1-1; the D gene is possibly TRBD1 (6 bases). The CDR3 is 14 residues long. V lost 6 bases and J 1 base, leaving 12 bases between the germline ends. Germline assignment: CDR1 KGHSH and CDR2 LQKENI. The DNA of the CDR3 is TGTGCCAGCTCGTCCTCCAGGGGGAACACTGAAGCTTTCTTT. Amino acids: CASSSSRGNTEAFF.

This sequence joins TRBV27 and TRBJ2-7; TRBD1 agrees at 7 bases. This CDR3 comprises 13 residues. The germline V gene encodes CDR1 MNHEY and CDR2 SMNVEV (reference sequence). The V segment lost 6 bases and the J segment 8 bases; nucleotides outside the gene matches: 10. CDR3 in DNA: TGTGCCAGCAGGAGGGGACAGTCCCTCCAGCAGTACTTC. It yields the protein CASRRGQSLQQYF.

V gene TRBV6-1 combines with J gene TRBJ1-1, with 9 bases aligning to TRBD1. The length of the CDR3 is 18 residues. The V and J ends lost 2 bases and 2 bases, in that order; junction bases with no gene match: 12. Germline CDR1 is MNHNS and CDR2 is SASEGT. CDR3 DNA sequence: TGTGCCAGCAGTGAATGGGTGACAGGGGGGGCAGGAAACACTGAAGCTTTCTTT. Amino acid sequence: CASSEWVTGGAGNTEAFF.

The chain carries TRBV5-4 and TRBJ2-2, with TRBD1 identical over 8 bases. CDR3 length: 16 residues. Germline V gene sequence: CDR1 SGHNT, CDR2 YYREEE (reference sequence). With 4 bases clipped from V and 1 base from J, the junction kept 6 bases outside the gene matches. CDR3: CASSPLGQGNTGELFF. CDR3 nucleotides: TGTGCCAGCAGCCCACTCGGACAGGGGAACACCGGGGAGCTGTTTTTT.

This chain joins TRBV5-5 and TRBJ2-3; perhaps TRBD1 as D (7 bases). Germline CDR1 reads SGHKS; CDR2 reads YYEKEE (reference sequence). CDR3 length equals 13 residues. The germline V and J ends were trimmed by 7 bases and 10 bases, with 19 bases remaining between them. The CDR3 region has the DNA TGTGCCAGCTCCGGGCCCAGGGGGGAACCGCAGTATTTT. Its translation: CASSGPRGEPQYF.

This chain uses TRBV4-1 with TRBJ1-1, with TRBD1 identical over 8 bases. The CDR3 has 16 amino acids. Trimming removed 3 bases from V and 0 bases from J; junction bases left unmatched: 6. Looked up from germline, CDR1 is MGHRA and CDR2 is YSYEKL. The CDR3, as DNA: TGCGCCAGCAGCCATGCCAGGGACAGGATGAACACTGAAGCTTTCTTT. It codes for CASSHARDRMNTEAFF.

This clone was found a few times. This chain connects TRBV9 to TRBJ2-4; 8 nucleotides line up with TRBD2. Germline trimming cut 4 bases from V and 6 bases from J; bases unmatched to any gene: 12. CDR3 size: 16 residues. Germline V lookup: CDR1 SGDLS, CDR2 YYNGEE. The CDR3 loop is CASSRAGAPGGNIQYF. The DNA for the CDR3 is TGTGCCAGCAGCAGAGCGGGGGCGCCCGGTGGAAACATTCAGTACTTC.

This sequence joins TRBV7-9 and TRBJ2-7; 9 bases line up with TRBD1. Germline trimming cut 1 base from V and 0 bases from J; bases unmatched to any gene: 7. The CDR3 is made up of 17 amino acids. Germline V gene data show CDR1 as SEHNR and CDR2 as FQNEAQ (reference sequence). The CDR3 here is CASSLVTGGSSSYEQYF. The CDR3 coding sequence is TGTGCCAGCAGCTTAGTCACAGGGGGCTCCAGCTCCTACGAGCAGTACTTC.